The 29 T cell receptor beta chains in this list originate from one sample, sequenced in a study of shared clonotypes between healthy human individuals. Sequencing used immunoSEQ multiplex PCR; TCRdb keeps in-frame clones, though not all of them. The table records about 1 million clones, under 80% of them present only once. Material for sequencing was memory CD4+ T cells sorted from blood. Sample subset: CD45RA-negative fraction. These receptors originate from a young man in good health.

This chain joins TRBV19 and TRBJ2-7, with unresolved D. V was pared by 3 bases and J by 6 bases, with 9 bases between. CDR1 is LNHDA and CDR2 is SQIVND in the germline V gene (reference sequence). The CDR3 totals 12 residues. CDR3 loop: CASSMVLGEQYF. DNA of the CDR3: TGTGCCAGTAGTATGGTTCTGGGCGAGCAGTACTTC.

The chain carries TRBV25-1 and TRBJ1-4; a possible D gene is TRBD1 (6 bases). This CDR3 has 18 residues. The V end lost 4 bases, the J end lost 2 bases, and 20 bases lay between the germline ends. Germline V gives CDR1 MGHDK, CDR2 SYGVNS. CDR3 amino acids: CASSGSGGPLGTNEKLFF. CDR3 nucleotides: TGTGCCAGCAGTGGATCCGGGGGGCCCCTGGGTACTAATGAAAAACTGTTTTTT.

The V and J genes are TRBV30 and TRBJ1-2, with D perhaps TRBD1 (6 bases). The CDR3 sequence is 13 residues long. Germline CDR1 is GTSNPN and CDR2 is SVGIG (reference sequence). V was shortened by 3 bases and J by 7 bases, with 15 bases between the two germline ends. The CDR3 DNA follows: TGTGCCTGGAGACGACAGGAACTCGCTGGCTACACCTTC. Translation: CAWRRQELAGYTF.

This clone was seen more than once but under ten times. The gene calls are TRBV5-1 and TRBJ1-5; D uncertain. CDR3 length equals 15 residues. CDR1 is SGHRS and CDR2 is YFSETQ in the germline V gene. The V end lost 4 bases, the J end lost 2 bases, and 13 bases lay between the germline ends. The CDR3 bases are TGCGCCAGCAGCGCGAGTCCAGAGGGCAATCAGCCCCAGCATTTT. This codes for CASSASPEGNQPQHF.

In its sample, this clone was seen once. The gene calls are TRBV6-5 and TRBJ2-5, with D perhaps matching TRBD2 (6 bases). Trimming shortened V by 1 base and J by 4 bases, and 13 bases separated the two germline ends. This CDR3 is 15 amino acids long. Per the germline V gene, CDR1 is MNHEY and CDR2 is SVGAGI. The CDR3 DNA sequence: TGTGCCAGCAGTTACTGGCGGGGAGGCGGAGAGACCCAGTACTTC. Its translation is CASSYWRGGGETQYF.

The chain employs TRBV6-1 and TRBJ1-1, with D uncertain. The germline V gene encodes CDR1 MNHNS and CDR2 SASEGT. The CDR3 totals 15 residues. Trimming removed 3 bases at V and 0 bases at J, with 11 bases between. Written as DNA, the CDR3 is TGTGCCAGCAGTGAGGTGAGACTCCTGAACACTGAAGCTTTCTTT. It encodes CASSEVRLLNTEAFF.

In the case of this clone: The sample carries other DNA sequences with the same CDR3. The chain recombines TRBV5-1 with TRBJ2-6; D not certain. V gave up 0 bases and J gave up 0 bases, with 7 bases separating them. CDR1 SGHRS and CDR2 YFSETQ come from the germline V gene. This CDR3 spans 16 amino acids. Written as DNA, the CDR3 is TGCGCCAGCAGCTTGGACGGCAGCTCTGGGGCCAACGTCCTGACTTTC. Translated, it gives CASSLDGSSGANVLTF.

The chain is built from TRBV7-9 and TRBJ2-3, with D perhaps matching TRBD1 (6 bases). The CDR3 extends over 13 amino acids. V lost 8 bases to trimming and J lost 1 base, with 10 bases between them. Germline values: CDR1 SEHNR, CDR2 FQNEAQ (reference sequence). The CDR3 DNA reads TGTGCCAGCGGGCCAGGGGGCACAGATACGCAGTATTTT. This encodes CASGPGGTDTQYF.

The J gene is TRBJ2-7, the V gene TRBV6-5; 8 nucleotides align to TRBD1. The V gene end was trimmed by 6 bases and the J gene end by 3 bases; junction bases not matched to a gene: 7. Germline-derived CDR1 and CDR2 are MNHEY and SVGAGI. The CDR3 totals 14 residues. The CDR3 sequence is CASRSPGTGYEQYF. The CDR3 DNA is TGTGCCAGCAGATCCCCCGGGACAGGCTACGAGCAGTACTTC.

Comment on this clone: Relative to the germline gene, one junction end is altered; a read error may explain this. The chain carries TRBV11-2 and TRBJ1-5, with a weak D call TRBD1 (5 bases). Germline assignment: CDR1 SGHAT and CDR2 FQNNGV. CDR3 length: 15 amino acids. CDR3 amino acids: CASSLGGLGNRPQHF. In DNA form, the CDR3 reads TGTGCCAGCAGCCTTGGGGGTTTGGGCAATCGGCCCCAGCATTTT. The full variable domain, rest sourced from reference TRBV11-2 and TRBJ1-5, is EAGVAQSPRYKIIEKRQSVAFWCNPISGHATLYWYQQILGQGPKLLIQFQNNGVVDDSQLPKDRFSAERLKGVDSTLKIQPAKLEDSAVYLCASSLGGLGNRPQHFGDGTRLSIL.

The chain joins TRBV4-1 to TRBJ2-1, with D uncertain. Germline loops: CDR1 MGHRA, CDR2 YSYEKL. The V gene lost 0 bases and the J gene lost 2 bases, with 11 bases spanning the gap. The CDR3 has 16 amino acids. The CDR3 here is CASSQEPEMAYNEQFF. Written as DNA, the CDR3 is TGCGCCAGCAGCCAAGAACCGGAGATGGCCTACAATGAGCAGTTCTTC.

Only a few counts were recorded for this clone. V is TRBV11-2 and J is TRBJ2-2; 7 nucleotides match TRBD2. V dropped 5 bases and J dropped 2; count of bases not matched to a gene: 5. Germline V lookup: CDR1 SGHAT, CDR2 FQNNGV. This CDR3 region has 15 residues. The CDR3 DNA reads as TGTGCCAGCAGCCTCGGGACTAAAAACACCGGGGAGCTGTTTTTT. Translating gives CASSLGTKNTGELFF.

V gene TRBV10-3 combines with J gene TRBJ2-1; 11 nucleotides match TRBD2. CDR1 is ENHRY and CDR2 is SYGVKD in the germline V gene. The CDR3 loop spans 14 amino acids. The V segment lost 11 bases and the J segment 7 bases; nucleotides outside the gene matches: 10. CDR3 sequence: CASRLAGMGNEQFF. In DNA form, the CDR3 reads TGTGCCTCCAGACTAGCGGGGATGGGGAATGAGCAGTTCTTC.

The V and J genes are TRBV7-9 and TRBJ1-2; TRBD1 matches at 8 bases. After removal of 2 bases from V and 9 bases from J, the junction contained 5 bases not matched to a gene. The germline V gene has CDR1 SEHNR and CDR2 FQNEAQ (reference sequence). This CDR3 region has 13 residues. DNA of the CDR3: TGTGCCAGCAGCTTAATGGACAGGGATCGCTACACCTTC. It translates to CASSLMDRDRYTF.

The CDR3 reads CASSPGGIGANVLTF. As DNA, the CDR3 is TGTGCCAGCAGCCCAGGGGGGATAGGGGCCAACGTCCTGACTTTC. This chain links TRBV7-2 with TRBJ2-6, with a tentative D call TRBD1 (7 bases). CDR3 size: 15 residues. Germline V CDR1 and CDR2: SGHTA, FQGNSA. V shed 5 bases and J shed 4 bases, with 12 bases lying between them.

This sequence joins TRBV30 and TRBJ2-1; D unclear. Trimming cost V 3 bases and J 3 bases, with 6 bases left between them. Germline values: CDR1 GTSNPN, CDR2 SVGIG (reference sequence). The CDR3 runs 12 residues. CDR3 amino acids: CAWSALYNEQFF. CDR3 coding DNA: TGTGCCTGGAGCGCCCTCTACAATGAGCAGTTCTTC.

The V and J genes are TRBV5-1 and TRBJ1-1; the D is unclear. CDR1 and CDR2 from the germline V gene are SGHRS and YFSETQ. V lost 7 bases, J lost 8 bases, and 18 bases lay in between. The CDR3 extends over 13 amino acids. For the CDR3, the DNA is TGCGCCAGCGCCATTTCCGGCAACCTGGAAGCTTTCTTT. Its translation: CASAISGNLEAFF. The whole variable domain, remainder taken from reference TRBV5-1 and TRBJ1-1, is KAGVTQTPRYLIKTRGQQVTLSCSPISGHRSVSWYQQTPGQGLQFLFEYFSETQRNKGNFPGRFSGRQFSNSRSEMNVSTLELGDSALYLCASAISGNLEAFFGQGTRLTVV.

The chain combines TRBV29-1 with TRBJ2-7; 8 bases are shared with TRBD2. V gave up 5 bases and J gave up 6 bases; unmatched junction bases: 9. CDR3 length: 13 residues. Looked up from germline, CDR1 is SQVTM and CDR2 is ANQGSEA. CDR3 sequence reads: CSVKTGGPSEQYF. The CDR3 DNA reads TGCAGCGTTAAGACGGGAGGGCCCTCCGAGCAGTACTTC.

The sample holds many counts of this clone. The chain is built from TRBV7-2 and TRBJ2-1, with 11 bases fitting TRBD1. The length of the CDR3 is 16 residues. After removal of 5 bases from V and 7 bases from J, the junction contained 10 bases not matched to a gene. From germline, CDR1 is SGHTA and CDR2 FQGNSA. The CDR3 DNA reads TGTGCCAGCAGCCCGCGAACCGGGACAGGGGGAAATGAGCAGTTCTTC. Its protein is CASSPRTGTGGNEQFF.

V and J are TRBV6-6 and TRBJ2-5; D may correspond to TRBD1 or TRBD2 (5 bases each). V was cut by 2 bases and J by 7 bases, with 20 bases left in between. The CDR3 consists of 16 residues. Germline values: CDR1 MNHNY, CDR2 SVGAGI (reference sequence). The DNA for the CDR3 is TGTGCCAGCAGTTACGAGGGGTACCCCTTTCACAGGACCCAGTACTTC. It specifies CASSYEGYPFHRTQYF.

The chain joins TRBV5-1 to TRBJ2-2; D is perhaps TRBD1 (5 bases). Germline V gives CDR1 SGHRS, CDR2 YFSETQ. This CDR3 comprises 14 residues. V dropped 3 bases and J dropped 3 bases, with 9 bases sitting between them. The CDR3 coding sequence is TGCGCCAGCAGCTCTCGACAGTACACCGGGGAGCTGTTTTTT. It specifies CASSSRQYTGELFF. The variable domain in full, with the rest retrieved from reference TRBV5-1 and TRBJ2-2, is KAGVTQTPRYLIKTRGQQVTLSCSPISGHRSVSWYQQTPGQGLQFLFEYFSETQRNKGNFPGRFSGRQFSNSRSEMNVSTLELGDSALYLCASSSRQYTGELFFGEGSRLTVL.

This chain uses TRBV15 with TRBJ2-2; D may match TRBD1 or TRBD2 (5 bases each). CDR3 length equals 17 residues. The germline gives CDR1 LNHNV, CDR2 YYDKDF (reference sequence). V was pared by 1 base and J by 4 bases, with 16 bases between. For the CDR3, the DNA is TGTGCCACCAGCAGAGCCCGGGGCTCTCAGGGCACCGGGGAGCTGTTTTTT. Its protein is CATSRARGSQGTGELFF. Using reference TRBV15 and TRBJ2-2 for the parts outside the CDR3, the full variable domain is DAMVIQNPRYQVTQFGKPVTLSCSQTLNHNVMYWYQQKSSQAPKLLFHYYDKDFNNEADTPDNFQSRRPNTSFCFLDIRSPGLGDTAMYLCATSRARGSQGTGELFFGEGSRLTVL.

The gene calls are TRBV11-2 and TRBJ2-1; 10 bases align to TRBD1. V was clipped by 7 bases and J by 13 bases; unmatched bases: 7. The CDR3 sequence is 12 residues long. Germline CDR1 and CDR2: SGHAT and FQNNGV. CDR3 protein: CASNSDRGRQFF. The DNA of the CDR3 is TGTGCCAGCAACTCGGACAGGGGGAGACAGTTCTTC. Filled out from reference TRBV11-2 and TRBJ2-1, the complete variable domain reads EAGVAQSPRYKIIEKRQSVAFWCNPISGHATLYWYQQILGQGPKLLIQFQNNGVVDDSQLPKDRFSAERLKGVDSTLKIQPAKLEDSAVYLCASNSDRGRQFFGPGTRLTVL.

This clone appeared a few times. CDR3 in DNA: TGTGCCACCACCGATAAGGGGGCCATCTATGGCTACACCTTC. Its protein product is CATTDKGAIYGYTF. The V and J genes are TRBV2 and TRBJ1-2; TRBD1 aligns across 7 bases. Germline-derived CDR1 and CDR2 are SNHLY and FYNNEI. The CDR3 consists of 14 residues. After removal of 10 bases from V and 4 bases from J, the junction contained 12 bases not matched to a gene. Looking up the rest from reference TRBV2 and TRBJ1-2 gives the full variable domain: EPEVTQTPSHQVTQMGQEVILRCVPISNHLYFYWYRQILGQKVEFLVSFYNNEISEKSEIFDDQFSVERPDGSNFTLKIRSTKLEDSAMYFCATTDKGAIYGYTFGSGTRLTVV.

The chain uses TRBV4-1 and TRBJ2-1, with TRBD2 identical over 8 bases. Germline V gene data show CDR1 as MGHRA and CDR2 as YSYEKL. V trimming: 0 bases; J trimming: 8 bases; junction bases outside the gene matches: 9. There are 16 residues in the CDR3. The CDR3 here is CASSQDRAAGGDEQFF. CDR3 DNA: TGCGCCAGCAGCCAAGATAGAGCGGCGGGAGGAGATGAGCAGTTCTTC.

This clone occurred a few times. The sample carries other DNA sequences with the same CDR3. The chain combines TRBV11-2 with TRBJ2-5, with 9 bases matching TRBD2. Germline loops: CDR1 SGHAT, CDR2 FQNNGV. The CDR3 consists of 15 residues. V gave up 5 bases and J gave up 4 bases; unmatched junction bases: 8. DNA of the CDR3: TGTGCCAGCAGCCTTCGAGGCGGGGGGGTAGAGACCCAGTACTTC. Translating gives CASSLRGGGVETQYF.

This clone was detected only once. This sample includes further DNA sequences coding for the same CDR3. V and J are TRBV5-1 and TRBJ1-3; no reliable D call. V shed 0 bases and J shed 0 bases, with 7 bases lying between them. The CDR3 loop spans 15 amino acids. The germline V gene has CDR1 SGHRS and CDR2 YFSETQ. Written as DNA, the CDR3 is TGCGCCAGCAGCTTGGAAGGGTCCTCTGGAAACACCATATATTTT. Residues: CASSLEGSSGNTIYF.

J is TRBJ2-5 and V is TRBV4-1; 7 bases are shared with TRBD1. Germline assignment: CDR1 MGHRA and CDR2 YSYEKL. The ends lost 4 bases at V and 4 bases at J; junction bases unmatched: 15. The CDR3 totals 17 residues. CDR3 sequence (DNA): TGCGCCAGCAGCCGAGCCCTGACAGGGACGGGGAGAGAGACCCAGTACTTC. Its translation: CASSRALTGTGRETQYF.

The chain is built from TRBV30 and TRBJ2-1, with D tentatively TRBD2 (6 bases). V lost 5 bases and J lost 7, with 12 bases in between. Germline V gene data show CDR1 as GTSNPN and CDR2 as SVGIG (reference sequence). The CDR3 has 12 amino acids. The CDR3 protein is CAWGDSWNEQFF. In DNA form, the CDR3 reads TGTGCCTGGGGGGACTCCTGGAATGAGCAGTTCTTC.